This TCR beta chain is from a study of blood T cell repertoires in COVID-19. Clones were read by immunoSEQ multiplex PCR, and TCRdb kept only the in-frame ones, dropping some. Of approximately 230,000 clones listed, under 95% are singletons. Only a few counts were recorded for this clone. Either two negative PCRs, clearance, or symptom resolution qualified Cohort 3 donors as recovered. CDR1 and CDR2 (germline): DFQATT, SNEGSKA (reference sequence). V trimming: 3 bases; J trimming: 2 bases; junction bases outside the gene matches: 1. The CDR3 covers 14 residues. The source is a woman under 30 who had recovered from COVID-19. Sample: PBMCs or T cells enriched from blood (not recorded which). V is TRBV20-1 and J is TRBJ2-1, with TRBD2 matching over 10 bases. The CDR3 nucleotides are TGCAGTGCTAGTAGCGGGAGGACCTACAATGAGCAGTTCTTC. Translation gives CSASSGRTYNEQFF.